This TCR beta chain was captured in a study of blood T cell repertoires in COVID-19. Study at large: Samples representing acute and convalescent COVID-19 were sourced from the United States, Italy and Spain. PBMCs, B-cell-depleted T cells, or T cells provided the cDNA or gDNA that made up the material.

Original processing notes: Estimated nucleated cell counts came from reference gene primer amplification. Repertoires were generated with immunoSEQ multiplex PCR, while TCRdb's copy carries only in-frame clones and drops some. The DNA was the basis for D and trimming; V, J and clone size are from that table. The sample yields 200,000 to 300,000 clones, approximately 86% seen once. This CDR3 has 15 amino acids. The germline V gene has CDR1 SSHAT and CDR2 FNYEAQ (reference sequence). V shed 1 base and J 7 bases; nucleotides not matched to a gene: 2. The sample consisted of peripheral blood. The V and J genes are TRBV7-7 and TRBJ2-1; 12 bases are a match to TRBD2. This receptor was obtained from a woman aged 60-70 years with COVID-19, enrolled during active disease. CDR3 protein: CASSLGLAGGNEQFF. In nucleotides, the CDR3 is TGTGCCAGCAGCTTAGGTCTAGCGGGAGGGAATGAGCAGTTCTTC.